These 9 T cell receptor beta chains share one sample of origin, sequenced in a study of T cell repertoires in cytomegalovirus infection. Via MiXCR, TCRdb re-called the reads, giving one row per CDR3 protein. The sample lists approximately 100,000 distinct CDR3 sequences, roughly two fifths occurring once. Which antigens these TCRs recognize remains unknown. The sequenced sample was CD8+ T cells from cultured PBMCs, obtained from culture after CMV antigen stimulation. The receptors shown here come from a human donor in good health (CMV status not recorded). Some clones in this sample may be carry-over from other donors' samples.

The rearrangement uses TRBV2 and TRBJ2-2; 13 positions match TRBD2. J lost 4 bases, V lost 8 bases, and 4 bases had no gene match. Germline V lookup: CDR1 SNHLY, CDR2 FYNNEI. The CDR3 covers 15 residues. The CDR3 bases are TGTGCCAGCGTTCGGACTAGCGGGGGCACCGGGGAGCTGTTTTTT. It specifies CASVRTSGGTGELFF.

The V call is TRBV3-1, the J call TRBJ1-2; 9 bases are a match to TRBD1. The CDR3 covers 15 residues. The V segment lost 4 bases and the J segment 3 bases; nucleotides outside the gene matches: 6. In germline, CDR1 is LGHDT, CDR2 YNNKEL (reference sequence). The CDR3, as DNA: TGTGCCAGCAGCCCCCGGACAGGGGCTGACTATGGCTACACCTTC. Residues: CASSPRTGADYGYTF.

V usage is TRBV12-3 or TRBV12-4 and J usage is TRBJ2-3; possibly TRBD1 or TRBD2 for D (5 bases each). The germline V and J ends were trimmed by 3 bases and 13 bases, with 20 bases remaining between them. This CDR3 region has 14 residues. The CDR3 protein is CASSFRDEGLEEYF. The CDR3 DNA sequence: TGTGCCAGCAGTTTCCGGGACGAAGGGCTTGAGGAGTATTTT.

The gene calls are TRBV29-1 and TRBJ2-2, with TRBD2 matching over 12 bases. V lost 6 bases and J lost 4; bases outside the gene matches: 3. The CDR3 is made up of 14 amino acids. Germline V gene lookup returns CDR1 SQVTM and CDR2 ANQGSEA. CDR3 region: CSVLGLAGTGELFF. CDR3 DNA: TGCAGCGTACTGGGACTAGCGGGCACCGGGGAGCTGTTTTTT.

V and J are TRBV28 and TRBJ2-7; D may be TRBD2 (5 bases). The V gene's germline CDR1 is MDHEN and CDR2 SYDVKM. The CDR3 contains 13 residues. Trimming cost V 5 bases and J 5 bases, with 13 bases left between them. CDR3 in amino acids: CASSPKPGDEQYF. The CDR3 DNA reads as TGTGCCAGCAGTCCTAAGCCCGGGGACGAGCAGTACTTC.

The J gene is TRBJ1-5, the V gene TRBV12-3 or TRBV12-4; D call uncertain. Trimming removed 7 bases at V and 1 base at J, with 8 bases between. This CDR3 spans 13 amino acids. The CDR3 coding sequence is TGTGCCAGCAAGCCAGACAGCAATCAGCCCCAGCATTTT. Translating gives CASKPDSNQPQHF.

This clonotype was seen a handful of times. V is TRBV4-1 and J is TRBJ2-7; no firm D call. Trimming removed 5 bases from V and 4 bases from J, with 18 bases in between. This CDR3 region has 15 residues. CDR1 is MGHRA, CDR2 YSYEKL, per germline. CDR3 in DNA: TGCGCCAGCAGCGTAGGACGGTCCGTCGGATACGAGCAGTACTTC. Translated, it gives CASSVGRSVGYEQYF.

The chain couples TRBV27 to TRBJ2-1; the match to TRBD2 covers 9 bases. From germline, CDR1 is MNHEY and CDR2 SMNVEV (reference sequence). Trimming cost V 8 bases and J 4 bases; bases outside gene matches: 9. The CDR3 sequence is 15 residues long. The CDR3 region is CASLKGGGAYNEQFF. The CDR3 DNA sequence: TGTGCCAGCCTGAAGGGCGGGGGGGCGTACAATGAGCAGTTCTTC.

This clonotype was picked up one time. The chain uses TRBV15 and TRBJ1-5; 7 nucleotides match TRBD1. CDR1 and CDR2 (germline): LNHNV, YYDKDF (reference sequence). CDR3 length equals 14 residues. Trimming took 5 bases from V and 4 from J; bases not matched to a gene: 5. As DNA, the CDR3 is TGTGCCACCAGCGGCACAGGGGTGAATCAGCCCCAGCATTTT. This gives the protein CATSGTGVNQPQHF.